The sequence of this T cell receptor (beta chain) was determined in a study of CD8 T cells in Susac syndrome (dated by TCRdb to the late 2010s). In terms of the full investigation: The study used repertoire sequencing to test whether antigen drove CD8+ T cell activation and differentiation in Susac syndrome. On the study overall, not on this receptor specifically: The study acknowledged that relatively few individuals were included in the TCR sequencing and HLA analysis.

Peripheral blood CD8+ and CD4+ T cells from healthy donors, Susac syndrome patients and multiple sclerosis patients were profiled by high-throughput TCR beta sequencing. Treatment-naive patients with stable or active relapsing-remitting disease fulfilling revised McDonald criteria were used as multiple sclerosis controls. CD8+ TEMRA cells were enriched by FACS, while bulk CD8+ and CD4+ T cells were purified by magnetic negative isolation. Blood was collected in EDTA tubes and processed within 24 hours, with PBMCs isolated through density gradient centrifugation. PBMCs destined for TCR sequencing were cryopreserved in liquid nitrogen and later thawed in a 37 °C water bath. Purity of sorted or isolated CD4+, CD8+ and CD8+ TEMRA cells was at least 90%. RNA was extracted using the RNeasy kit, and about 0.5 to 1 ug of the RNA was reverse transcribed with random hexamers. The immunoSEQ multiplex PCR assay, covering 54 Vbeta and 13 Jbeta segments, was used to amplify TCR beta CDR3 regions. To correct PCR amplification bias, a synthetic template baseline was used for both primer optimization and computational correction. The paper's processing steps were these. Only productive sequences were kept, with reads annotated to V, D and J genes according to IMGT and analyzed in immunoSEQ Analyzer. Clonality was calculated as one minus the Shannon entropy normalized by log2 of the number of productive unique sequences. For each patient and control, public and private clones were evaluated within the 100 most prevalent clones. Susac-specific clones were defined as absent from healthy and MS cohorts, approximately 1,000 published viral clones and other ImmuneACCESS disease sequences. The public reads were run again by TCRdb, first through fastp at Q25 and then through MiXCR, and only productive beta chains were kept. All rows with the same CDR3 protein become a single entry with the most common DNA and genes. The V and J calls reflect TCRdb's pipeline rather than the authors' work. Within this sample are about 200,000 distinct CDR3 sequences, with nearly 95% of them counted one time only. 0.093% of the sample belongs to the ten largest clones.

Its CDR3 holds 15 amino acids, cysteine through phenylalanine. Only the CDR3 region is kept as DNA, spanning 45 bases read in frame from base 1. V is pared back by 1 base and J by 6 bases, with 14 bases lying between the germline termini. Sequences SGHDT (CDR1) and YYEEEE (CDR2) are obtained from the germline V gene. In the case of this clonotype: There is no known antigen for this receptor. No much larger clone exists at a distance of one base, and base qualities are not known.

Sequencing was performed on CD4+ T cells from PBMCs. The receptor chain draws on TRBV5-6 and TRBJ2-1, with the D segment identity uncertain. The receptor's source is a human donor with multiple sclerosis. The CDR3 loop reads CASSLFRYGFNEQFF. The DNA sequence is as follows: TGTGCCAGCAGCTTGTTTCGTTACGGTTTCAATGAGCAGTTCTTC.